This T cell receptor (beta chain) was sequenced in a study of blood T cell repertoires in COVID-19. Turning to the study itself: The study drew acute and convalescent COVID-19 samples from the United States, Italy and Spain. The analysed material was cDNA or gDNA that came from T cells, B-cell-depleted T cells, or PBMCs.

As processed by the authors: How many nucleated cells were present was estimated from reference gene primer amplification. Only in-frame clones appear in the TCRdb table, and some are missing; sequencing was by immunoSEQ multiplex PCR. D and trimming come from the DNA, and the V and J calls and clone size come from that table. The data contain approximately 150,000 clones, around 77% of them singletons. Germline V gene sequence: CDR1 MNHEY, CDR2 SMNVEV (reference sequence). The V segment lost 3 bases and the J segment 10 bases; nucleotides outside the gene matches: 6. The length of the CDR3 is 14 residues.

Sequencing used peripheral blood. The TCR sequence derives from a man over 45 with active or convalescent COVID-19. The chain recombines TRBV27 with TRBJ1-6; 7 bases are a match to TRBD1. In DNA, the CDR3 is TGTGCCAGCAGTTTCCGGACAGGCGGGTCACCCCTCCACTTT. Residues: CASSFRTGGSPLHF.